One sample yielded the 21 T cell receptor beta chains listed below, sequenced in a study of T-cell reconstitution after alpha-beta-depleted transplantation in children. A TCRbeta library incorporating unique molecular identifiers was prepared. One entry per CDR3 protein results from TCRdb running MiXCR on the PCR reads. The data contain around 500,000 distinct CDR3 sequences, around 13% of them singletons. The material was PBMCs from the stem cell graft donor, obtained from the stem cell graft. These receptors were obtained from a human donor who donated a stem cell graft to a child with combined immunodeficiency.

In regard to this clonotype: This clone may be a read error of a much larger clone one base away. The CDR3 end shows no conserved phenylalanine or tryptophan, and so a read error is likely. The chain joins TRBV20-1 to TRBJ1-4; D perhaps matches TRBD1 (6 bases). The CDR3 consists of 14 residues. The germline gives CDR1 DFQATT, CDR2 SNEGSKA (reference sequence). The germline V and J ends were trimmed by 6 bases and 4 bases, with 15 bases remaining between them. The CDR3 bases are TGCAGTGCCAGACCCGGGACAATTAATGAAAAACTGTTTTAT. Its protein product is CSARPGTINEKLFY.

This clonotype turned up a few times. This chain uses TRBV15 with TRBJ1-3; D is unresolved. Trimming removed 3 bases from V and 0 bases from J, with 15 bases in between. The germline V gene has CDR1 LNHNV and CDR2 YYDKDF (reference sequence). CDR3 size: 17 residues. CDR3 sequence (DNA): TGTGCCACCAGCAGTGATAAGGACGGATTCTCTGGAAACACCATATATTTT. It translates to CATSSDKDGFSGNTIYF. Together with reference TRBV15 and TRBJ1-3, the CDR3 gives the full variable domain: DAMVIQNPRYQVTQFGKPVTLSCSQTLNHNVMYWYQQKSSQAPKLLFHYYDKDFNNEADTPDNFQSRRPNTSFCFLDIRSPGLGDTAMYLCATSSDKDGFSGNTIYFGEGSWLTVV.

The J gene is TRBJ2-2, the V gene TRBV7-2, with D possibly being TRBD1 (6 bases). Trimming cost V 5 bases and J 5 bases, with 18 bases left between them. Germline V gene sequence: CDR1 SGHTA, CDR2 FQGNSA. The CDR3 has 16 amino acids. CDR3 DNA: TGTGCCAGCAGCCGCAGGGGTCGGCAGGGAACCGGGGAGCTGTTTTTT. Translated, it gives CASSRRGRQGTGELFF.

This clonotype was counted a few times. The V gene is TRBV5-1, the J gene TRBJ1-1; a weak D match, TRBD1 (5 bases). The CDR3 is made up of 12 amino acids. The V end lost 5 bases, the J end lost 7 bases, and 12 bases lay between the germline ends. In germline, CDR1 is SGHRS, CDR2 YFSETQ. For the CDR3, the DNA is TGCGCCAGCAGTCGTGCTGACAGTGAAGCTTTCTTT. This sequence encodes CASSRADSEAFF.

The chain carries TRBV18 and TRBJ2-1; possible D gene TRBD1, 5 bases. CDR3 length: 14 residues. Germline V gene data show CDR1 as KGHSH and CDR2 as LQKENI. Deletions cut 5 bases from V and 5 bases from J, with 13 bases between. The CDR3: CASSNRQSNNEQFF. For the CDR3, the DNA is TGTGCCAGCTCAAACCGACAGAGTAACAATGAGCAGTTCTTC.

The V gene is TRBV12-3 or TRBV12-4, the J gene TRBJ2-2; the match to TRBD2 covers 11 bases. The CDR3 runs to 18 residues. The V segment lost 1 base and the J segment 1 base; nucleotides outside the gene matches: 5. Here the CDR3 DNA reads TGTGCCAGCAGTTTAGATCTGCTAGCGGGAGGGAACACCGGGGAGCTGTTTTTT. As protein: CASSLDLLAGGNTGELFF.

The chain links TRBV29-1 to TRBJ2-7, with D possibly called TRBD1 or TRBD2 (5 bases each). This CDR3 has 16 amino acids. V was pared by 2 bases and J by 1 base, with 18 bases between. Germline V CDR1 and CDR2: SQVTM, ANQGSEA. CDR3 DNA sequence: TGCAGCGTTGAATTAGGAGGTGGCCAGGGATCCTACGAGCAGTACTTC. This gives the protein CSVELGGGQGSYEQYF.

The CDR3: CASSSTGLTTQYF. The CDR3 DNA reads as TGTGCCAGCAGTTCGACAGGGCTCACTACGCAGTATTTT. V is TRBV27 and J is TRBJ2-3; 7 bases are a match to TRBD1. Germline assignment: CDR1 MNHEY and CDR2 SMNVEV (reference sequence). The CDR3 covers 13 residues. J was trimmed by 8 bases and V by 4 bases; bases with no gene match: 6.

This clonotype has a handful of counts. The CDR3 sequence: CASSLVRSSSGKTDTQYF. The CDR3 DNA reads as TGTGCCAGCAGCTTAGTCCGATCGTCCAGCGGGAAGACAGATACGCAGTATTTT. The rearrangement joins TRBV11-3 to TRBJ2-3; 7 bases line up with TRBD2. Trimming took 1 base from V and 3 from J; bases not matched to a gene: 13. Germline CDR1 SGHNT, CDR2 YENEEA. The CDR3 covers 18 residues.

The chain uses TRBV12-3 or TRBV12-4 and TRBJ2-5, with TRBD2 matching 12 bases. The CDR3 contains 14 residues. V shed 3 bases, J shed 5 bases, and the junction held 1 base outside the gene matches. Written as DNA, the CDR3 is TGTGCCAGCAGTTTCGGACTAGCGGGGGAGACCCAGTACTTC. Its translation: CASSFGLAGETQYF.

The chain combines TRBV2 with TRBJ2-7; D is perhaps TRBD1 or TRBD2 (5 bases each). Germline-derived CDR1 and CDR2 are SNHLY and FYNNEI. V lost 0 bases to trimming and J lost 6 bases, with 12 bases between them. The CDR3 consists of 14 residues. CDR3 nucleotides: TGTGCCAGCAGTGAAGCCCCAGGGAGCGGCGAGCAGTACTTC. Its protein is CASSEAPGSGEQYF.

This clonotype was seen ten or more times. This chain uses TRBV29-1 with TRBJ2-5; TRBD1 aligns across 10 bases. In germline, CDR1 is SQVTM, CDR2 ANQGSEA. The CDR3 covers 14 residues. With 7 bases clipped from V and 3 bases from J, the junction kept 8 bases outside the gene matches. The CDR3, as DNA: TGCAGCGGAGGGGCCGGGACAGGGGAAGAGACCCAGTACTTC. Translated, it gives CSGGAGTGEETQYF.

V is TRBV28 and J is TRBJ2-7; tentative D call: TRBD1 (5 bases). Trimming stripped 6 bases from V and 1 base from J, with 16 bases between. The CDR3 is 15 residues long. Per the germline V gene, CDR1 is MDHEN and CDR2 is SYDVKM. CDR3 loop: CASRTWQGRSYEQYF. As DNA, the CDR3 is TGTGCCAGCAGAACGTGGCAGGGTCGGTCCTACGAGCAGTACTTC.

This chain uses TRBV7-8 with TRBJ2-5; perhaps D is TRBD1 or TRBD2 (5 bases each). This CDR3 comprises 14 residues. Between the trimmed V and J ends, which lost 3 bases and 4 bases, there was a span of 12 bases. CDR1 and CDR2 (germline): SGHVS, FQNEAQ. CDR3 DNA sequence: TGTGCCAGCAGCTTGGTCGGGGCCCTAGAGACCCAGTACTTC. This encodes CASSLVGALETQYF. The whole variable domain, filled in from reference TRBV7-8 and TRBJ2-5, reads GAGVSQSPRYKVAKRGQDVALRCDPISGHVSLFWYQQALGQGPEFLTYFQNEAQLDKSGLPSDRFFAERPEGSVSTLKIQRTQQEDSAVYLCASSLVGALETQYFGPGTRLLVL.

This clonotype showed up just a few times. DNA of the CDR3: TGTGCCAGCAGCGCAGGACAGGGGGCGTGGGAGACCCAGTACTTC. Translating it yields CASSAGQGAWETQYF. J is TRBJ2-5 and V is TRBV21-1; whether TRBD1, the table's D call, matches the DNA was not checked. TRBV21-1 is marked as a pseudogene. The CDR3 covers 15 residues.

The rearrangement links TRBV11-3 to TRBJ2-1; 8 bases align to TRBD2. CDR1 SGHNT and CDR2 YENEEA come from the germline V gene. This CDR3 has 15 amino acids. V gave up 2 bases and J gave up 7 bases; unmatched junction bases: 7. CDR3 DNA sequence: TGTGCCAGCAGCTTAATAGCGGGAAGTGGTAATGAGCAGTTCTTC. This sequence encodes CASSLIAGSGNEQFF.

In this sample, this clonotype turned up once. The rearrangement links TRBV6-1 to TRBJ2-1, with D unresolved. The CDR3 sequence is 17 residues long. Trimming took 3 bases from V and 10 from J, leaving 25 bases between them. Germline V lookup: CDR1 MNHNS, CDR2 SASEGT. The CDR3 DNA reads TGTGCCAGCAGTGATCCGATATCCGTGACCGTCCAGAGGGAGCAGTTCTTC. Amino acid sequence: CASSDPISVTVQREQFF.

This clonotype was counted ten times or more. The chain joins TRBV7-8 to TRBJ2-7; 7 bases are a match to TRBD1. V lost 3 bases and J lost 2; bases outside the gene matches: 10. The CDR3 sequence is 16 residues long. Germline-derived CDR1 and CDR2 are SGHVS and FQNEAQ. DNA for the CDR3: TGTGCCAGCAGCTTCTGGGGCAGGGACAGAACCTACGAGCAGTACTTC. This sequence encodes CASSFWGRDRTYEQYF.

This clonotype was counted only a few times. This chain joins TRBV5-1 and TRBJ1-3; D gene unclear. Trimming left V 4 bases short and J 0 bases short, with 14 bases between. Germline CDR1 and CDR2: SGHRS and YFSETQ. The CDR3 is 16 amino acids. In DNA form, the CDR3 reads TGCGCCAGCAGCAGGAACTACAGAAGCTCTGGAAACACCATATATTTT. Protein sequence: CASSRNYRSSGNTIYF.

This clonotype has ten or more counts. The gene calls are TRBV29-1 and TRBJ2-1; D possibly corresponds to TRBD1 (5 bases). V was pared by 4 bases and J by 2 bases, with 15 bases between. The CDR3 contains 15 residues. Germline V CDR1 and CDR2: SQVTM, ANQGSEA. DNA of the CDR3: TGCAGCGTTGTAGGGGTAGGCGGTACCTACAATGAGCAGTTCTTC. Residues: CSVVGVGGTYNEQFF.

This chain connects TRBV24-1 to TRBJ2-1; 9 bases are a match to TRBD2. With V trimmed by 4 bases and J by 5 bases, 8 bases remained unmatched. This CDR3 has 16 residues. The germline V gene encodes CDR1 KGHDR and CDR2 SFDVKD. CDR3 bases: TGTGCCACCAGTGACTTTAGCGGGAGAGGTCACAATGAGCAGTTCTTC. Its translation: CATSDFSGRGHNEQFF.